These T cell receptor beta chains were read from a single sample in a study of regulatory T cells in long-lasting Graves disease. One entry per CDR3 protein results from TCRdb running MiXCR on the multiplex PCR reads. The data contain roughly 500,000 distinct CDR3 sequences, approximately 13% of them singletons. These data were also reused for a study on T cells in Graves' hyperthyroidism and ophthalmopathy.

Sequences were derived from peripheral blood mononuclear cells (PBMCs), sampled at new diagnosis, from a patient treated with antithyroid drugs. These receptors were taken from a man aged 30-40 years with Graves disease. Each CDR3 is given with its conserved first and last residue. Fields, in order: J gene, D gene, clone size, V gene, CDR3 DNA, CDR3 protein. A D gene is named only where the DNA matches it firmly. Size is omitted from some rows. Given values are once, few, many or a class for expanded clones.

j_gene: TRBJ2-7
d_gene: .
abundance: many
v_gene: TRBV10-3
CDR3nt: TGTGCCATCAGTGAAGAGGGGAGTGGTTACGAGCAGTACTTC
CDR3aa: CAISEEGSGYEQYF

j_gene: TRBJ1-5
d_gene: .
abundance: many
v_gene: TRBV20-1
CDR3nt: TGCAGTGCTCCTCAGGTGGGGTATGGGAGCAATCAGCCCCAGCATTTT
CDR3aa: CSAPQVGYGSNQPQHF

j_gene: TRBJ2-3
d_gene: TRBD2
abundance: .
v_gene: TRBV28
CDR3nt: TGTGCCAGCACCGATGCGGGAGGGCAGAATACGCAGTATTTT
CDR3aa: CASTDAGGQNTQYF

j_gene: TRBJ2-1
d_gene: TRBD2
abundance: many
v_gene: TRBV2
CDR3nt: TGTGCCAGCACGGGTAGCGGGGGGGAGATGGCTGAGCAGTTCTTC
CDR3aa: CASTGSGGEMAEQFF

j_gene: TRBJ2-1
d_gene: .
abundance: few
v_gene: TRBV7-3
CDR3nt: TGTGCCAGCAGCTTAGGTCAGTCAAATGAGCAGTTCTTC
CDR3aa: CASSLGQSNEQFF

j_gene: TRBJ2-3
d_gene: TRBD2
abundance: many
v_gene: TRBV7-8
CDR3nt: TGTGCCAGCAGCTTATCTCCGGGAGGAGGCACAGATACGCAGTATTTT
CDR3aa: CASSLSPGGGTDTQYF

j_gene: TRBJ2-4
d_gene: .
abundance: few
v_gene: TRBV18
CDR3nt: TGTGCCAGCTCCAACGGGGGATTGACCAAAAACATTCAGTACTTC
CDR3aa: CASSNGGLTKNIQYF

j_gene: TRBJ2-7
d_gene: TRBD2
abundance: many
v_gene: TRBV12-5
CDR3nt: TGTGCTAGTGTCCCCGGGACTAGCGTCTACGAGCAGTACTTC
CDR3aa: CASVPGTSVYEQYF

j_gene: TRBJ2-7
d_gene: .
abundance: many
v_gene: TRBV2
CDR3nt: TGTGCCAGCAATCTCGACTCCGTCCGCGAGCAGTACTTC
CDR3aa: CASNLDSVREQYF

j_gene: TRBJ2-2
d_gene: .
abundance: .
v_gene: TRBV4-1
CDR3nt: TGCGCCAGCAGCCAAGCAATCAGGGCTATGGGCGGGGAGCTGTTTTTT
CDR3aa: CASSQAIRAMGGELFF

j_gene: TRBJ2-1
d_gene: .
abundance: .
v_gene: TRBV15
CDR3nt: TGTGCCACCAGCAGAGAAAGCGCCGAGCAGTTCTTC
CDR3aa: CATSRESAEQFF

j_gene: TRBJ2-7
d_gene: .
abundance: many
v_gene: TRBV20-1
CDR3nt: TGCAGTGCTACCCGCTTCATCCGGGACACATACGAGCAGTACTTC
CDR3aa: CSATRFIRDTYEQYF

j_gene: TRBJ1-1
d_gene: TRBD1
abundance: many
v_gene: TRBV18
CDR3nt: TGTGCCAGCTCCCAATCGAGGCAGGGGGCAGGCACTGAAGCTTTCTTT
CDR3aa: CASSQSRQGAGTEAFF

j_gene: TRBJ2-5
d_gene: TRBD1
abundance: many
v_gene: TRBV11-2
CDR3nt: TGTGCCAGCAGCTTAGAAGGTTTAGGACAGGGGCTGGGAGAGACCCAGTACTTC
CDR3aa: CASSLEGLGQGLGETQYF

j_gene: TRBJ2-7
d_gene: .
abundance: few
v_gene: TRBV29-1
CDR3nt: TGCAGCGTTGATGAGGGATCCTACGAGCAGTACTTC
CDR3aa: CSVDEGSYEQYF

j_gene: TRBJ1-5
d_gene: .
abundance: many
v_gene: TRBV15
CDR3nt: TGTGCCACCAGCAGAATGGAAGGGCCCCAGCATTTT
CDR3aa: CATSRMEGPQHF

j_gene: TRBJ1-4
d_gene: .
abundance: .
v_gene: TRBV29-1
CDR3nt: TGCAGCGTTGGGCAGGGAGTCGGTGAAAAACTGTTTTTT
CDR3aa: CSVGQGVGEKLFF

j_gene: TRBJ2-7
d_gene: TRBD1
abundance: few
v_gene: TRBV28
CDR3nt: TGTGCCAGCAGGGGACAGGGGGCCAGCGAGCAGTACTTC
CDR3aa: CASRGQGASEQYF

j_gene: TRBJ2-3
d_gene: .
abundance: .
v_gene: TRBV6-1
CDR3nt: TGTGCCAGCAGACCTAGGACAGCCGCTAGCACAAATACGCAGTATTTT
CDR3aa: CASRPRTAASTNTQYF

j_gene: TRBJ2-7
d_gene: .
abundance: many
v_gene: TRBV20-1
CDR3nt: TGCAGTGCTAGTGCCGGCCCCTACGAGCAGTACTTC
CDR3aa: CSASAGPYEQYF

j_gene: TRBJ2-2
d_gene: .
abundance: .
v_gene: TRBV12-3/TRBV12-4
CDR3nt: TGTGCCAGCAGACCCCAGACAGTTCTCGGGGAGCTGTTTTTT
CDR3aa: CASRPQTVLGELFF

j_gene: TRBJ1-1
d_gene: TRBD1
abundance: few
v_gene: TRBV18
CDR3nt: TGTGCCAGCTCTACAAGGACAGGAACGAACACTGAAGCTTTCTTT
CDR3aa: CASSTRTGTNTEAFF

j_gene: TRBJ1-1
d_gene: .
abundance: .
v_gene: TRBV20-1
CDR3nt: TGCAGTGCTTGGGACCACATGAACACTGAAGCTTTCTTT
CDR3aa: CSAWDHMNTEAFF

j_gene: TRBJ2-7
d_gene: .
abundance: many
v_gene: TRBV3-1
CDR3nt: TGTGCCAGCAGCCAAGATCCCGGGGGAGCCTACGAGCAGTACTTC
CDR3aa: CASSQDPGGAYEQYF

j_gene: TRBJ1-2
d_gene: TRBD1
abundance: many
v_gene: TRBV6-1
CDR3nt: TGTGCCAGCAGTCCCTGGACAGGGCAGAGCTATGGCTACACCTTC
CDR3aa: CASSPWTGQSYGYTF

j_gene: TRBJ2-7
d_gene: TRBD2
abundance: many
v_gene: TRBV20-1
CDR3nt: TGCAGTGCTAGAAATTTGGCTAGCGGTACCTACGAGCAGTACTTC
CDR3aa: CSARNLASGTYEQYF

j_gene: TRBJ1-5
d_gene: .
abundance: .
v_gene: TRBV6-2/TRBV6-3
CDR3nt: TGTGCCAGCAGTTACCACAGGGCCTCCCTAGGGGTGCAGCCCCAGCATTTT
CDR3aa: CASSYHRASLGVQPQHF

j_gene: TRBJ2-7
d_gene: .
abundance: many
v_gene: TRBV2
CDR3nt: TGTGCCAGCAGCCAAGGGTTGGCAGGCTACGAGCAGTACTTC
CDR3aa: CASSQGLAGYEQYF

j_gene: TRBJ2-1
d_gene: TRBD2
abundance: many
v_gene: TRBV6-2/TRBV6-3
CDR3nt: TGTGCCAGCAGTTTGACTAGCGGGGGTCACAATGAGCAGTTCTTC
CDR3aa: CASSLTSGGHNEQFF

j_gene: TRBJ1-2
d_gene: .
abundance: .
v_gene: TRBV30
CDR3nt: TGTGCCTGGAGGCAGCCTTCTAACTATGGCTACACCTTC
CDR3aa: CAWRQPSNYGYTF

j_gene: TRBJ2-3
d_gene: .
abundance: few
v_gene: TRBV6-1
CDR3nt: TGTGCCAGCAGCCCGGGGGGCTCAAGGGTAGATACGCAGTATTTT
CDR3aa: CASSPGGSRVDTQYF

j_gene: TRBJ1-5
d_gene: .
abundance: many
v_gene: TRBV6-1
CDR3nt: TGTGCCAGCAGTGTCGTGGGGACACAAAGGACGGGCAATCAGCCCCAGCATTTT
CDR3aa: CASSVVGTQRTGNQPQHF

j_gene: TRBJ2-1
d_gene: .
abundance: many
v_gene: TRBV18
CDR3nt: TGTGCCAGCTCGGCACAGGGGGGGACCTACAATGAGCAGTTCTTC
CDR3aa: CASSAQGGTYNEQFF

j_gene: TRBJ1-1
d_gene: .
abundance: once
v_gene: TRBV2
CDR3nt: TGTGCCAGCAGTGAAGGGAGATGGAACACTGAAGCTTTCTTT
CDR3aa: CASSEGRWNTEAFF

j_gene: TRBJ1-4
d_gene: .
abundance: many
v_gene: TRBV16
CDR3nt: TGTGCCAGCAGCCAATCGGGCCGAGGGAATGAAAAACTGTTTTTT
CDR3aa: CASSQSGRGNEKLFF

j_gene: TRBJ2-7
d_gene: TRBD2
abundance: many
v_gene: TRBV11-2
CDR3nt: TGTGCCAGCAGCTTAGGGACTAGTGACGAGCAGTACTTC
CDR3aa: CASSLGTSDEQYF

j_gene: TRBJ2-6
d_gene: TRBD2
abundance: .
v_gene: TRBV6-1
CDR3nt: TGTGCCAGCAGTGGGACTAGTGGCTCTGGGGCCAACGTCCTGACTTTC
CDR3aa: CASSGTSGSGANVLTF

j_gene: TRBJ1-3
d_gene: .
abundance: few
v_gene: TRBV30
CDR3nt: TGTGCCTGGAGTGTTACTCCGGTGTATGGAAACACCATATATTTT
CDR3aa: CAWSVTPVYGNTIYF

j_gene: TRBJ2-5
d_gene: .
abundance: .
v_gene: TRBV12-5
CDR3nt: TGTGCTAGTGGTTTGGTTGTGCCGGGAGTACAAGAGACCCAGTACTTC
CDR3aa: CASGLVVPGVQETQYF

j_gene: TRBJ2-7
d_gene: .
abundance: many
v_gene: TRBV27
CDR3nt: TGTGCCAGCAGTTTAACCGGACAGATTTCGTACGAGCAGTACTTC
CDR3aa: CASSLTGQISYEQYF

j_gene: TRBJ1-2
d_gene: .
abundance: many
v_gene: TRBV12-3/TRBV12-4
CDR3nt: TGTGCCAGCAGTTTAAGACGAGCACCCCAGAACTATGGCTACACCTTC
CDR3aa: CASSLRRAPQNYGYTF

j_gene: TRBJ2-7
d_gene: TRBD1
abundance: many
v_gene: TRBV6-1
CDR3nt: TGTGCCAGCAGTGGAAGACAGGGATCAGTTGCATGGCGCTACGAGCAGTACTTC
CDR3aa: CASSGRQGSVAWRYEQYF

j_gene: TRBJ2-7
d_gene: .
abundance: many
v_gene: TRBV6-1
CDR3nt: TGCGCCAGCAGTGAACGAGGGGCCTACGAGCAGTACTTC
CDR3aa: CASSERGAYEQYF

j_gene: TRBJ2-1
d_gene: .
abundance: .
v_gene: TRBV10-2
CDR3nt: TGCGCCAGCAGTTACTTTGGACATTACAATGGGCAGTTCTTC
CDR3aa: CASSYFGHYNGQFF

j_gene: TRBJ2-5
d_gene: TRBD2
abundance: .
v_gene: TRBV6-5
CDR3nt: TGTGCCAGCAGTTACGGGCTAGCGGGCTCTCAAGAGACCCAGTACTTC
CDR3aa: CASSYGLAGSQETQYF